The 28 T cell receptor beta chains presented below share a single source sample, sequenced in a study of blood T cells in healthy people across ages. A second PCR of roughly 7 to 11 cycles used a sample-barcoded 5' primer and a J-beta primer mix. Using its own MiXCR run on the 5' RACE reads, TCRdb lists one record per CDR3 protein. The sample consists of about 1.5 million distinct CDR3 sequences, 42% of them appearing once. Sequencing was done on a sample of blood. The receptors were sampled from a woman aged 18-29 years in good health.

The chain uses TRBV12-3 or TRBV12-4 and TRBJ2-3; 14 nucleotides agree with TRBD2. The V and J ends lost 5 bases and 13 bases, in that order; junction bases with no gene match: 23. The CDR3 totals 19 residues. Here the CDR3 reads CASSLRGLTSGGAPDAEYF. The CDR3 nucleotides are TGTGCCAGCAGTCTCCGCGGCTTGACTAGCGGGGGGGCTCCAGATGCGGAGTATTTT.

CDR3 sequence (DNA): TGTGCCAGCAGCTTAACGAGACTAGACGTCGACGAGCAGTACTTC. It specifies CASSLTRLDVDEQYF. The chain is built from TRBV7-2 and TRBJ2-7; tentative D call: TRBD2 (6 bases). Trimming cost V 2 bases and J 5 bases, with 16 bases left between them. Per germline, CDR1 SGHTA and CDR2 FQGNSA. This CDR3 comprises 15 residues.

This clonotype was seen only a few times. The rearrangement links TRBV7-9 to TRBJ1-2; D gene uncertain. The V end lost 0 bases, the J end lost 8 bases, and 7 bases lay between the germline ends. This CDR3 contains 12 residues. Looked up from germline, CDR1 is SEHNR and CDR2 is FQNEAQ (reference sequence). DNA for the CDR3: TGTGCCAGCAGCTTAGCAGGGCACGGCTACACCTTC. Amino acid sequence: CASSLAGHGYTF.

Comment on this clonotype: A read error may be the cause here, since a much bigger clone is one base away. The chain links TRBV29-1 to TRBJ2-1, with unresolved D. TRBJ2-7 matches the DNA end more closely, so the J call is doubtful. The germline V gene has CDR1 SQVTM and CDR2 ANQGSEA. The length of the CDR3 is 13 residues. CDR3 protein: CSSSSSSYNEQYF. The CDR3 region has the DNA TGCAGCTCGAGCTCCAGCTCCTACAATGAGCAGTACTTC.

The chain combines TRBV13 with TRBJ2-6; unclear D gene. Trimming shortened V by 0 bases and J by 3 bases, and 6 bases separated the two germline ends. Germline CDR1 PRHDT, CDR2 FYEKMQ (reference sequence). The CDR3 spans 15 residues. The chain's CDR3 is CASSLGGNGANVLTF. The CDR3 region has the DNA TGTGCCAGCAGCTTAGGGGGCAATGGGGCCAACGTCCTGACTTTC. Based on the CDR3 plus reference TRBV13 and TRBJ2-6, the full variable domain is AAGVIQSPRHLIKEKRETATLKCYPIPRHDTVYWYQQGPGQDPQFLISFYEKMQSDKGSIPDRFSAQQFSDYHSELNMSSLELGDSALYFCASSLGGNGANVLTFGAGSRLTVL.

This clonotype was counted between two and nine times. The V and J genes are TRBV12-3 or TRBV12-4 and TRBJ1-1; TRBD1 matches 7 bases. Trimming at V came to 5 bases and at J to 3 bases, leaving 9 bases not matched to a gene. This CDR3 region has 15 residues. CDR3 coding DNA: TGTGCCAGCAGTGGGACAGTAGTTGGGTACACTGAAGCTTTCTTT. It codes for CASSGTVVGYTEAFF.

This chain links TRBV29-1 with TRBJ2-5; D is unresolved. Germline loops: CDR1 SQVTM, CDR2 ANQGSEA. This CDR3 spans 10 amino acids. V dropped 7 bases and J dropped 5 bases, with 8 bases sitting between them. CDR3 sequence: CSASSETQYF. The CDR3 DNA reads as TGCAGCGCCTCTTCCGAGACCCAGTACTTC.

This chain links TRBV2 with TRBJ1-2; tentative D call: TRBD1 (5 bases). From germline, CDR1 is SNHLY and CDR2 FYNNEI. The CDR3 extends over 14 amino acids. The V and J ends lost 6 bases and 7 bases respectively, with 18 bases between them. The CDR3 region is CASRDWTRWGGYTF. The CDR3 DNA reads TGTGCCAGCAGAGACTGGACACGTTGGGGTGGCTACACCTTC.

This clonotype turned up a few times. This rearrangement joins TRBV6-6 to TRBJ1-4; 7 bases are a match to TRBD1. CDR1 and CDR2 from the germline V gene are MNHNY and SVGAGI (reference sequence). The J segment lost 8 bases and the V segment lost 2 bases, leaving 8 bases of the junction unmatched. This CDR3 has 15 amino acids. As DNA, the CDR3 is TGTGCCAGCAGTTACGAAGACAGGGCTCGCGAAAAACTGTTTTTT. Encoded protein: CASSYEDRAREKLFF.

This clonotype has a handful of counts. The chain recombines TRBV7-2 with TRBJ2-1; D might be TRBD2 (5 bases). Germline V gene data show CDR1 as SGHTA and CDR2 as FQGNSA. Between the trimmed V and J ends, which lost 5 bases and 6 bases, there was a span of 11 bases. The CDR3 runs 13 residues. The CDR3 sequence: CASSVLASNEQFF. The DNA of the CDR3 is TGTGCCAGCAGCGTCCTAGCCTCCAATGAGCAGTTCTTC.

The rearrangement uses TRBV3-1 and TRBJ2-3; D perhaps matches TRBD2 (7 bases). The CDR3 has 17 residues. V gave up 1 base and J gave up 4 bases, with 18 bases separating them. In germline, CDR1 is LGHDT, CDR2 YNNKEL (reference sequence). CDR3: CASSQGGEGGVADTQYF. DNA of the CDR3: TGTGCCAGCAGCCAAGGTGGAGAGGGGGGGGTGGCAGATACGCAGTATTTT.

This clonotype was recorded a few times. The rearrangement links TRBV15 to TRBJ2-3; D unresolved. With 3 bases removed from V and 4 bases from J, the gap between germline ends came to 14 bases. CDR3 length equals 15 residues. CDR1 and CDR2 from the germline V gene are LNHNV and YYDKDF (reference sequence). The CDR3 DNA sequence: TGTGCCACCAGCAGCCCGGAAGTGAGGTCAGATACGCAGTATTTT. It translates to CATSSPEVRSDTQYF.

With respect to this clonotype: One base away lies a much larger clone, so this may be a sequencing read error. V usage is TRBV20-1 and J usage is TRBJ1-1, with a possible D match to TRBD1 (6 bases). This CDR3 spans 12 amino acids. Per the germline V gene, CDR1 is DFQATT and CDR2 is SNEGSKA (reference sequence). CDR3 DNA sequence: TGCAGTGCTAGACAGGGGAACACTGGAGCTTTCTTT. Translating it yields CSARQGNTGAFF.

This clonotype was observed a handful of times. The CDR3 loop is CASRPRTSLTDTQYF. The CDR3 nucleotides are TGTGCCAGCAGACCCCGGACTAGCCTCACAGATACGCAGTATTTT. The gene calls are TRBV12-3 or TRBV12-4 and TRBJ2-3; 8 bases line up with TRBD2. The trim removed 6 bases at V and 2 bases at J, leaving 7 bases unmatched. The CDR3 length is 15 residues.

This clonotype appeared a few times. V usage is TRBV7-9 and J usage is TRBJ2-7, with D hard to call. V dropped 0 bases and J dropped 4 bases, with 7 bases sitting between them. From germline, CDR1 is SEHNR and CDR2 FQNEAQ (reference sequence). This CDR3 region has 13 residues. This CDR3 reads CASSLAREYEQYF. CDR3 DNA sequence: TGTGCCAGCAGCTTAGCAAGGGAATACGAGCAGTACTTC.

The gene calls are TRBV20-1 and TRBJ2-1; D not resolved. The CDR3 is 16 amino acids. The germline V gene has CDR1 DFQATT and CDR2 SNEGSKA (reference sequence). V gave up 4 bases and J gave up 2 bases, with 18 bases separating them. CDR3 protein: CSAIPLRVHPYNEQFF. The CDR3 DNA follows: TGCAGTGCTATTCCTCTCCGTGTACACCCCTACAATGAGCAGTTCTTC.

This sequence joins TRBV7-8 and TRBJ2-3; D possibly corresponds to TRBD1 (5 bases). Germline CDR1 SGHVS, CDR2 FQNEAQ. Trimming shortened V by 5 bases and J by 3 bases, and 21 bases separated the two germline ends. This CDR3 spans 17 amino acids. CDR3 protein: CASSPPQVMRVTDTQYF. DNA for the CDR3: TGTGCCAGCAGCCCACCACAGGTTATGCGCGTTACAGATACGCAGTATTTT. Using reference TRBV7-8 and TRBJ2-3 for the parts outside the CDR3, the full variable domain is GAGVSQSPRYKVAKRGQDVALRCDPISGHVSLFWYQQALGQGPEFLTYFQNEAQLDKSGLPSDRFFAERPEGSVSTLKIQRTQQEDSAVYLCASSPPQVMRVTDTQYFGPGTRLTVL.

The V call is TRBV13, the J call TRBJ1-1; a possible D gene is TRBD1 (5 bases). This CDR3 has 16 amino acids. V lost 2 bases, J lost 6 bases, and 19 bases lay in between. Germline V lookup: CDR1 PRHDT, CDR2 FYEKMQ (reference sequence). The CDR3 spells CASSLWVRGDWSEAFF. The CDR3 bases are TGTGCCAGCAGCTTATGGGTACGAGGGGACTGGTCTGAAGCTTTCTTT.

The rearrangement uses TRBV3-1 and TRBJ2-1; the match to TRBD2 covers 11 bases. V lost 7 bases and J lost 5; bases outside the gene matches: 4. Germline V CDR1 and CDR2: LGHDT, YNNKEL (reference sequence). There are 14 residues in the CDR3. CDR3 sequence reads: CASKSSGRNNEQFF. Here the CDR3 DNA reads TGTGCCAGCAAATCTAGCGGGAGGAACAATGAGCAGTTCTTC.

This clonotype was detected only a few times. J is TRBJ1-5 and V is TRBV13; D is possibly TRBD1 (5 bases). From germline, CDR1 is PRHDT and CDR2 FYEKMQ (reference sequence). The CDR3 totals 15 residues. Trimming removed 5 bases at V and 3 bases at J, with 14 bases between. Written as DNA, the CDR3 is TGTGCCAGCAGCCTATCCCGGGACCCCAATCAGCCCCAGCATTTT. It codes for CASSLSRDPNQPQHF.

This clonotype has just a few counts. The chain links TRBV20-1 to TRBJ1-2; D gene unclear. CDR1 and CDR2 from the germline V gene are DFQATT and SNEGSKA (reference sequence). The CDR3 loop spans 12 amino acids. Trimming pared 3 bases from V and 4 bases from J, leaving 9 bases between. The CDR3 DNA reads TGCAGTGCTAGGACCCTCTTCTATGGCTACACCTTC. The encoded protein is CSARTLFYGYTF.

The sample holds one count of this clonotype. This chain links TRBV18 with TRBJ2-7; D is perhaps TRBD1 or TRBD2 (5 bases each). The germline CDR1 and CDR2 sequences are KGHSH and LQKENI. The CDR3 is made up of 14 amino acids. Trimming shortened V by 0 bases and J by 2 bases, and 8 bases separated the two germline ends. The CDR3 DNA reads as TGTGCCAGCTCACCACCCGGGGCCCCCTACGAGCAGTACTTC. It yields the protein CASSPPGAPYEQYF. The full variable domain, in which reference TRBV18 and TRBJ2-7 provide the parts outside the CDR3, is NAGVMQNPRHLVRRRGQEARLRCSPMKGHSHVYWYRQLPEEGLKFMVYLQKENIIDESGMPKERFSAEFPKEGPSILRIQQVVRGDSAAYFCASSPPGAPYEQYFGPGTRLTVT.

The rearrangement links TRBV7-9 to TRBJ2-3, with 13 bases lining up with TRBD2. The V and J ends lost 5 bases and 5 bases, in that order; junction bases with no gene match: 4. CDR1 is SEHNR, CDR2 FQNEAQ, per germline (reference sequence). The CDR3 contains 15 residues. As DNA, the CDR3 is TGTGCCAGCAGCCGGACTAGCGGGGGACGAGATACGCAGTATTTT. Its translation: CASSRTSGGRDTQYF. Full variable domain (outside the CDR3, taken from reference TRBV7-9 and TRBJ2-3): DTGVSQNPRHKITKRGQNVTFRCDPISEHNRLYWYRQTLGQGPEFLTYFQNEAQLEKSRLLSDRFSAERPKGSFSTLEIQRTEQGDSAMYLCASSRTSGGRDTQYFGPGTRLTVL.

Written as DNA, the CDR3 is TGTGCCAGCAGCTTGGGGCCAGGATGGGCGAGCTATGGCTACACCTTC. Amino acids: CASSLGPGWASYGYTF. The chain has TRBV7-8 and TRBJ1-2, with D maybe TRBD1 (5 bases). The V gene's germline CDR1 is SGHVS and CDR2 FQNEAQ. Trimming took off 3 bases at V and 4 bases at J, with 18 bases between the two ends. The CDR3 contains 16 residues.

This clonotype was detected a few times. This chain uses TRBV27 with TRBJ1-2; TRBD1 agrees at 11 bases. Trimming at V came to 2 bases and at J to 6 bases, leaving 5 bases not matched to a gene. The CDR3 is made up of 15 amino acids. From germline, CDR1 is MNHEY and CDR2 SMNVEV (reference sequence). Written as DNA, the CDR3 is TGTGCCAGCAGTTTAAGAGGGACAGGGGGAAATGGCTACACCTTC. The encoded protein is CASSLRGTGGNGYTF.

The sample holds a few counts of this clonotype. This sequence joins TRBV7-8 and TRBJ2-4, with 7 positions matching TRBD1. Germline assignment: CDR1 SGHVS and CDR2 FQNEAQ. J was trimmed by 0 bases and V by 1 base; bases with no gene match: 6. This CDR3 comprises 17 residues. DNA for the CDR3: TGTGCCAGCAGCTTAGAGAGGGGGACAGTAGCCAAAAACATTCAGTACTTC. Translating it yields CASSLERGTVAKNIQYF.

The genes are TRBV4-1 and TRBJ1-5; TRBD1 is a possible D gene (5 bases). CDR3 size: 13 residues. Trimming took 5 bases from V and 6 from J, leaving 11 bases between them. Germline V gives CDR1 MGHRA, CDR2 YSYEKL. The CDR3 DNA follows: TGCGCCAGCAGCGTTGACAGTTTTCAGCCCCAGCATTTT. This codes for CASSVDSFQPQHF.

This clonotype was counted only a few times. This rearrangement joins TRBV25-1 to TRBJ2-7; 8 nucleotides line up with TRBD2. The CDR3 loop spans 16 amino acids. V shed 2 bases, J shed 9 bases, and the junction held 15 bases outside the gene matches. The germline gives CDR1 MGHDK, CDR2 SYGVNS. CDR3 protein: CASSEMTVGGRRTQYF. CDR3 bases: TGTGCCAGCAGTGAAATGACAGTCGGCGGGAGGAGGACGCAGTACTTC.